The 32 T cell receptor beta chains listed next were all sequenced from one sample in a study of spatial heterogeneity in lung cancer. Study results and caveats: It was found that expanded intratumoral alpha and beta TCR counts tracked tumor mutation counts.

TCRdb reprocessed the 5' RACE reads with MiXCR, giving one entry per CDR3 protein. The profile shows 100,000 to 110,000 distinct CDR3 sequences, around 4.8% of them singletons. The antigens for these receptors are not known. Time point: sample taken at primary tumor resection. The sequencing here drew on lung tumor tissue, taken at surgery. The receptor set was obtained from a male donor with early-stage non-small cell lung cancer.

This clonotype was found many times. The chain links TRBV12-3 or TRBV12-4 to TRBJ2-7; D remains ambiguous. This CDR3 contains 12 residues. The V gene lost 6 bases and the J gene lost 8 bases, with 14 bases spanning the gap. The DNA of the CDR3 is TGTGCCAGCAGCCCACGTACTGGGAAGCAGTACTTC. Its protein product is CASSPRTGKQYF.

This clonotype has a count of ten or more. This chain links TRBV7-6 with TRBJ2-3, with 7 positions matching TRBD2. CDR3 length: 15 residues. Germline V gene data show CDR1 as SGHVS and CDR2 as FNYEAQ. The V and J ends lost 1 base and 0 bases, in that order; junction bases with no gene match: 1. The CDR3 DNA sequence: TGTGCCAGCAGCTTAGTTAGCGGGAGCACAGATACGCAGTATTTT. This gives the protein CASSLVSGSTDTQYF.

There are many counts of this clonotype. The CDR3 here is CASSFRGGITGELFF. In DNA form, the CDR3 reads TGTGCCAGCAGTTTCAGGGGTGGGATCACCGGGGAGCTGTTTTTT. The chain uses TRBV28 and TRBJ2-2; D possibly corresponds to TRBD1 (6 bases). V lost 3 bases and J 4 bases, leaving 12 bases between the germline ends. This CDR3 contains 15 residues. The germline gives CDR1 MDHEN, CDR2 SYDVKM.

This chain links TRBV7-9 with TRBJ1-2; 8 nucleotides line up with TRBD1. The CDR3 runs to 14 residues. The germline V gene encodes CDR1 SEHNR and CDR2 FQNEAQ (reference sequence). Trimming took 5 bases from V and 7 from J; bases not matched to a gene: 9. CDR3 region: CASSASPGGIGYTF. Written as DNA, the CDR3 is TGTGCCAGCAGCGCATCTCCAGGGGGCATTGGCTACACCTTC.

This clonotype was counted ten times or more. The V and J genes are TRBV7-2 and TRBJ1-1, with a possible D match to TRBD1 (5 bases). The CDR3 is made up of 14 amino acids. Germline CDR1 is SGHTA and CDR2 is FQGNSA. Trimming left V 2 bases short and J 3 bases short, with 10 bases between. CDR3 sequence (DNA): TGTGCCAGCAGCTTAACAGGAGGCGACACTGAAGCTTTCTTT. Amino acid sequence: CASSLTGGDTEAFF.

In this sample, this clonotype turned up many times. Here the CDR3 reads CASSFPQGESTDTQYF. The CDR3 DNA is TGCGCCAGCAGCTTCCCACAGGGGGAAAGCACAGATACGCAGTATTTT. The genes are TRBV5-1 and TRBJ2-3, with 8 nucleotides matching TRBD1. Germline CDR1 reads SGHRS; CDR2 reads YFSETQ. The CDR3 has 16 amino acids. The V gene end was trimmed by 2 bases and the J gene end by 0 bases; junction bases not matched to a gene: 5.

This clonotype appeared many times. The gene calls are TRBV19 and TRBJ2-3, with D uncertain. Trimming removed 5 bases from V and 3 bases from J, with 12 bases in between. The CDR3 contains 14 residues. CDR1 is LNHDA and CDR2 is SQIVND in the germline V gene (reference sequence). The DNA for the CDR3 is TGTGCCAGTAGTCCGTCGACTCAAACAGATACGCAGTATTTT. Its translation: CASSPSTQTDTQYF.

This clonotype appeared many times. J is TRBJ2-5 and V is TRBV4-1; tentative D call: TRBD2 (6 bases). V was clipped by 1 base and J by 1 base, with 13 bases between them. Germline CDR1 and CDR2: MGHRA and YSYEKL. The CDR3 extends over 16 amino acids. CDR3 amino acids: CASSQALGGAQETQYF. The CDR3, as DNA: TGCGCCAGCAGCCAAGCTTTAGGCGGGGCCCAAGAGACCCAGTACTTC.

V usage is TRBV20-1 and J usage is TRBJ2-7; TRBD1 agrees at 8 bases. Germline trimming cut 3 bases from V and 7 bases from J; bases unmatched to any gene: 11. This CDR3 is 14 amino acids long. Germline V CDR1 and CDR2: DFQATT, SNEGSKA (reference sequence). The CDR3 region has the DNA TGCAGTGCTAGTCCCAGCAGGGGGCGGCGGGAGCAGTACTTC. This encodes CSASPSRGRREQYF.

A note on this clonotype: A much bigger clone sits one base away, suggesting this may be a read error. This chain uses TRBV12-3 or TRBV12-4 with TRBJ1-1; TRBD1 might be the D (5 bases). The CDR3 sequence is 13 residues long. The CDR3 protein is CASSLTVNTEDFF. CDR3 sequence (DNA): TGTGCCAGCAGCCTGACAGTGAACACTGAAGATTTCTTT.

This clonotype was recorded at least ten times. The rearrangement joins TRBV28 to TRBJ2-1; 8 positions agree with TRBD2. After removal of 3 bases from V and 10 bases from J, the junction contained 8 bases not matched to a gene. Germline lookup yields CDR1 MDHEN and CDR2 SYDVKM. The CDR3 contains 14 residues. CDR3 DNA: TGTGCCAGCAGTTTGGGCGGGAGGTTTTACGAGCAGTTCTTC. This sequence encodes CASSLGGRFYEQFF. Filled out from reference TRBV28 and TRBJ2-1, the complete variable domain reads DVKVTQSSRYLVKRTGEKVFLECVQDMDHENMFWYRQDPGLGLRLIYFSYDVKMKEKGDIPEGYSVSREKKERFSLILESASTNQTSMYLCASSLGGRFYEQFFGPGTRLTVL.

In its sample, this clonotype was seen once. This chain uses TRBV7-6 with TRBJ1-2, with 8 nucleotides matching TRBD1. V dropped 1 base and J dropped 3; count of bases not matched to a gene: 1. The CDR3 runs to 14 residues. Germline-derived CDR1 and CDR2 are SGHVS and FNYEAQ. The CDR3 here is CASSLGQGHYGYTF. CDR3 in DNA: TGTGCCAGCAGCTTAGGACAGGGGCACTATGGCTACACCTTC.

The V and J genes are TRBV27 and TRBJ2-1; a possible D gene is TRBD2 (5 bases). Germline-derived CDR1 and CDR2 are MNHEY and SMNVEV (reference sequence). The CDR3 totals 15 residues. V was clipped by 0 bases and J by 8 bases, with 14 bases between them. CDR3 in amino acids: CASSLSITGRDEQFF. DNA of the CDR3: TGTGCCAGCAGTTTATCGATAACGGGAAGAGATGAGCAGTTCTTC.

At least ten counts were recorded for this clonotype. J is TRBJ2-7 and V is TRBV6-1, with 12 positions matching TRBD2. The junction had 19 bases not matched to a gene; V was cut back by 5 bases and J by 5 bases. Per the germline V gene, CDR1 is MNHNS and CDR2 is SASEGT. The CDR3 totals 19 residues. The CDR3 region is CASSSSTGLAGGPLNEQYF. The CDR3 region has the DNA TGTGCCAGCAGTTCTTCTACCGGGCTAGCGGGAGGGCCGTTGAACGAGCAGTACTTC.

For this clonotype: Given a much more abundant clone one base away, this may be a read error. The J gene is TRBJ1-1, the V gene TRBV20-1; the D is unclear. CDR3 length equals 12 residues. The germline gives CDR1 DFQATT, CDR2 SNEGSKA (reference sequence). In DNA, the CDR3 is TGCAGTGCCAGAGTAGTGAACACTGAAGCTTTCTTT. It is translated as CSARVVNTEAFF.

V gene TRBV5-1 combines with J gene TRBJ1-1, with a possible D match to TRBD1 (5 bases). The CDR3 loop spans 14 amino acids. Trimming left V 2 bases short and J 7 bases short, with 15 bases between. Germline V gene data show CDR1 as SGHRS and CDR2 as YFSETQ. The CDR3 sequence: CASSLGPGADEAFF. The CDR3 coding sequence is TGCGCCAGCAGCTTAGGTCCCGGGGCAGATGAAGCTTTCTTT.

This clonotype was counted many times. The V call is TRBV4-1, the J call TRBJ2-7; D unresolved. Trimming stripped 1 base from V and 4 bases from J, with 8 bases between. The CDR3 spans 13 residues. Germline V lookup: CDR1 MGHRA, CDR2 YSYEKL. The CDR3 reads CASSQAKGYEQYF. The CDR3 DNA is TGCGCCAGCAGCCAAGCTAAGGGTTACGAGCAGTACTTC.

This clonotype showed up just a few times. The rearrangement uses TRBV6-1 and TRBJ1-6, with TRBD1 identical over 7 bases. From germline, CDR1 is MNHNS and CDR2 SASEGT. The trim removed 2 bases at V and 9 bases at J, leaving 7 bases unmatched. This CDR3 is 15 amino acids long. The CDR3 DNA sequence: TGTGCCAGCAGTGAAAGAGGGGGCGGATTTTCACCCCTCCACTTT. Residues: CASSERGGGFSPLHF.

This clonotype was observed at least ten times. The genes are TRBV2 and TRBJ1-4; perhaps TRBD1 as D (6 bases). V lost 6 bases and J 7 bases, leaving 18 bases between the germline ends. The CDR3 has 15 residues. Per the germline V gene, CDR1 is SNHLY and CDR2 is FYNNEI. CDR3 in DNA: TGTGCCAGCAGGGTAGGACAGTTCAACATTGAAAAACTGTTTTTT. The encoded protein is CASRVGQFNIEKLFF. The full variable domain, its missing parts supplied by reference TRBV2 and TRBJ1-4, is EPEVTQTPSHQVTQMGQEVILRCVPISNHLYFYWYRQILGQKVEFLVSFYNNEISEKSEIFDDQFSVERPDGSNFTLKIRSTKLEDSAMYFCASRVGQFNIEKLFFGSGTQLSVL.

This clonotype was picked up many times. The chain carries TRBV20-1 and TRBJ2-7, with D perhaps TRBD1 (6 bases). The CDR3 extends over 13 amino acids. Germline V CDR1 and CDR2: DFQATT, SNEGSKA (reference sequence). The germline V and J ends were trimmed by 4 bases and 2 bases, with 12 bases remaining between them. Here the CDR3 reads CSATLQGPYEQYF. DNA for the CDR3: TGCAGTGCTACTCTCCAGGGGCCCTACGAGCAGTACTTC.

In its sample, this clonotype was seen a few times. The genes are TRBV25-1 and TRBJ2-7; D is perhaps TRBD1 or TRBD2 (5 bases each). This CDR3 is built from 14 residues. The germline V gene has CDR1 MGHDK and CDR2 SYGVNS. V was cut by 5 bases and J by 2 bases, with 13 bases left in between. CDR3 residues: CASSNLGETYEQYF. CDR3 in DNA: TGTGCCAGCAGTAATTTGGGGGAAACCTACGAGCAGTACTTC.

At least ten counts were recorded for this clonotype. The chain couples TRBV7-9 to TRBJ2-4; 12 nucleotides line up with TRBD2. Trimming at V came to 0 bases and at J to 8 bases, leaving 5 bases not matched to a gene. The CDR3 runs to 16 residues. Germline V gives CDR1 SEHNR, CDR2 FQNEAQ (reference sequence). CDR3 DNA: TGTGCCAGCAGCTTAGCTCCGGGACTAGCGGGCTACATTCAGTACTTC. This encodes CASSLAPGLAGYIQYF.

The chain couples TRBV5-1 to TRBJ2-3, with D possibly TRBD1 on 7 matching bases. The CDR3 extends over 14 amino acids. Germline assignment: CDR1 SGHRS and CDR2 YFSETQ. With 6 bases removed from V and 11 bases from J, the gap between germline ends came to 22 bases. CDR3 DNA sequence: TGCGCCAGCACCACCACGGAGGGGGCCCCGGGGCAGTATTTT. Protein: CASTTTEGAPGQYF.

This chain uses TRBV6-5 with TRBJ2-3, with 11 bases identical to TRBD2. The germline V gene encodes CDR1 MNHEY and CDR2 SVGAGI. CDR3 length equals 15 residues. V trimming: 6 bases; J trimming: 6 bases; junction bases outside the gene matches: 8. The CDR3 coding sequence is TGTGCCAGCAGGTTTTTAGCGGGAGGGGTTGATACGCAGTATTTT. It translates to CASRFLAGGVDTQYF.

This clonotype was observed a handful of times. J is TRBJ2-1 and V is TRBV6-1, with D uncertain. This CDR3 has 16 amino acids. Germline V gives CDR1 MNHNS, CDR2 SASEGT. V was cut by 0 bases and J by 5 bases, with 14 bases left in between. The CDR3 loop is CASSEALGQNNNEQFF. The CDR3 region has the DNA TGTGCCAGCAGTGAAGCGCTAGGTCAGAACAACAATGAGCAGTTCTTC.

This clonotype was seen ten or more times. This CDR3 reads CASRRELSKDRGADTQYF. The CDR3, as DNA: TGTGCCAGCAGGCGGGAACTGTCCAAGGACAGGGGGGCAGATACGCAGTATTTT. The J gene is TRBJ2-3, the V gene TRBV5-4; TRBD1 agrees at 10 bases. Germline CDR1 reads SGHNT; CDR2 reads YYREEE (reference sequence). J lost 4 bases, V lost 5 bases, and 16 bases had no gene match. The CDR3 is 18 amino acids.

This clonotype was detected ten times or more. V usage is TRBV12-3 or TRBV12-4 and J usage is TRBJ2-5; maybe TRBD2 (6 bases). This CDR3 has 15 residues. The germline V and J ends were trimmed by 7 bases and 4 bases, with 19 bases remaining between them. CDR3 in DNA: TGTGCCAGCACCTCGTCTAGCGCCGGTGGAGAGACCCAGTACTTC. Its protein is CASTSSSAGGETQYF.

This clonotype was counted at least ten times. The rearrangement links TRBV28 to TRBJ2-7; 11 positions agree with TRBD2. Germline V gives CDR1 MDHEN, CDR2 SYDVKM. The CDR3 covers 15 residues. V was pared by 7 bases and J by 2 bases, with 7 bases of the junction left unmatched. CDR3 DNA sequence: TGTGCCAGCACCGCACTAGCGGGAGCAACCTACGAGCAGTACTTC. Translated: CASTALAGATYEQYF.

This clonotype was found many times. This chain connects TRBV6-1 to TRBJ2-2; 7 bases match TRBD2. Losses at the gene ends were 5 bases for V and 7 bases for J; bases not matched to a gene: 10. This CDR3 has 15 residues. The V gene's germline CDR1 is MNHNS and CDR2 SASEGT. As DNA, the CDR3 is TGTGCCAGCAGTAAAAATGTACTAGCGTTCGGGGAGCTGTTTTTT. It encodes CASSKNVLAFGELFF.

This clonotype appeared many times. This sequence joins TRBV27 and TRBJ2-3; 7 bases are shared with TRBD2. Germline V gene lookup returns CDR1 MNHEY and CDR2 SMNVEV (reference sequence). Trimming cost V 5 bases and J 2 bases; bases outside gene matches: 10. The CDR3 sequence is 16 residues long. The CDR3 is CASSPGPGLPTDTQYF. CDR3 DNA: TGTGCCAGCAGTCCCGGTCCGGGACTACCCACAGATACGCAGTATTTT.

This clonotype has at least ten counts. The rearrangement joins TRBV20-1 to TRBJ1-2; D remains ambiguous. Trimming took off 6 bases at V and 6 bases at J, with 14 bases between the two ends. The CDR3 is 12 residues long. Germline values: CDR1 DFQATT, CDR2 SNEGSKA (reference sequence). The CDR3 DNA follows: TGCAGTGCCCAGGAGAGGAGCAATGGCTACACCTTC. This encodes CSAQERSNGYTF.

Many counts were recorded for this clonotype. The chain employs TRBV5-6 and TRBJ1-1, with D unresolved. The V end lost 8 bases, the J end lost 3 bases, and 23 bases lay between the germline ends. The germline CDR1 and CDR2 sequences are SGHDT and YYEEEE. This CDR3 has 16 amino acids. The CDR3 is CASIDRSTRLDTEAFF. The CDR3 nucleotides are TGTGCCAGTATAGATAGGTCCACCCGTTTGGACACTGAAGCTTTCTTT.